What follows describes a single T cell receptor (beta chain). The data were taken from a study of blood T cell repertoires in COVID-19. Study information: The United States, Italy and Spain were the sources of the acute and convalescent COVID-19 samples. Nucleic acid was either cDNA or gDNA, and it came from T cells, B-cell-depleted T cells, or PBMCs.

Produced via immunoSEQ multiplex PCR; TCRdb's table is partial and in-frame only. The sample contains some 190,000 clones, roughly 82% of which appear only once. Looked up from germline, CDR1 is SEHNR and CDR2 is FQNEAQ (reference sequence). Trimming took 5 bases from V and 2 from J; bases not matched to a gene: 4. The CDR3 totals 14 residues. One Seattle source followed patients from active infection through their disease course. This clonotype was sampled from a woman aged 60-75 years with COVID-19, enrolled during active disease. The specimen was peripheral blood. The chain links TRBV7-9 to TRBJ1-2; 8 positions agree with TRBD1. Written as DNA, the CDR3 is TGTGCCAGCAGCCCCAGGACAGGGAACTATGGCTACACCTTC. This encodes CASSPRTGNYGYTF. Combining the CDR3 with reference TRBV7-9 and TRBJ1-2 gives the whole variable domain DTGVSQNPRHKITKRGQNVTFRCDPISEHNRLYWYRQTLGQGPEFLTYFQNEAQLEKSRLLSDRFSAERPKGSFSTLEIQRTEQGDSAMYLCASSPRTGNYGYTFGSGTRLTVV.